This T cell receptor beta chain was profiled in a study of blood T cell repertoires in COVID-19. Across the whole study: Samples taken during acute and convalescent COVID-19 were collected in the United States, Italy and Spain. In each case, the material was cDNA or gDNA derived from T cells, B-cell-depleted T cells, or PBMCs.

The authors' processing: Amplifying reference gene primers gave estimates of nucleated cell counts. The protocol was immunoSEQ multiplex PCR, while the TCRdb copy is restricted to in-frame clones and leaves out a portion. V and J calls and clone size follow that table, whereas D and trimming were derived from the DNA. The data hold 95,000 to 150,000 clones, with about 80% observed a single time. Trimming cost V 4 bases and J 4 bases, with 14 bases left between them. This CDR3 has 14 residues. Germline CDR1 reads LGHDT; CDR2 reads YNNKEL (reference sequence). The chain has TRBV3-1 (or the pseudogene TRBV3-2) and TRBJ2-7; weak D call: TRBD1 (5 bases). The specimen sequenced was peripheral blood. The source is a man between 60 and 70 years old with acute or convalescent COVID-19. CDR3 sequence: CASSRVGAGYEQYF. CDR3 DNA: TGTGCCAGCAGCCGGGTAGGGGCCGGGTACGAGCAGTACTTC.